The 20 T cell receptor beta chains in this list originate from one sample, sequenced in a study of T cell responses to AZD1222 COVID-19 vaccine. Profiling relied on immunoSEQ multiplex PCR, and the TCRdb table lists in-frame clones only, not all of them. The data hold 110,000 to 150,000 clones, with roughly 92% observed a single time. The material sequenced was peripheral blood, taken on day 0 of AZD1222 vaccination. Receptor source: an adult in good health.

The gene calls are TRBV14 and TRBJ2-7; D is tentatively TRBD1 or TRBD2 (5 bases each). There are 14 residues in the CDR3. V lost 3 bases, J lost 5 bases, and 14 bases lay in between. Germline CDR1 is SGHDN and CDR2 is FVKESK. CDR3 DNA sequence: TGTGCCAGCAGCCACGGCGCAGGGAGCCACGAGCAGTACTTC. Its protein is CASSHGAGSHEQYF.

This clone was counted a single time. This chain connects TRBV6-5 to TRBJ1-5; perhaps TRBD1 as D (6 bases). Germline V CDR1 and CDR2: MNHEY, SVGAGI. The CDR3 is 16 residues long. Trimming left V 4 bases short and J 6 bases short, with 19 bases between. CDR3 loop: CASSSTIPGVGQPQHF. In DNA, the CDR3 is TGTGCCAGCAGTTCAACAATTCCAGGGGTCGGTCAGCCCCAGCATTTT.

The CDR3 region has the DNA TGTGCCAGCAGATTTAGCGGGGCCCGCTCCTACGAGCAGTACTTC. Encoded protein: CASRFSGARSYEQYF. V gene TRBV5-5 combines with J gene TRBJ2-7; TRBD2 agrees at 8 bases. V was pared by 5 bases and J by 0 bases, with 7 bases of the junction left unmatched. CDR1 SGHKS and CDR2 YYEKEE come from the germline V gene (reference sequence). The CDR3 contains 15 residues. The whole variable domain, filled in from reference TRBV5-5 and TRBJ2-7, reads DAGVTQSPTHLIKTRGQQVTLRCSPISGHKSVSWYQQVLGQGPQFIFQYYEKEERGRGNFPDRFSARQFPNYSSELNVNALLLGDSALYLCASRFSGARSYEQYFGPGTRLTVT.

The chain carries TRBV28 and TRBJ1-5; a weak D match, TRBD1 (6 bases). This CDR3 has 14 residues. V was shortened by 5 bases and J by 7 bases, with 15 bases between the two germline ends. Looked up from germline, CDR1 is MDHEN and CDR2 is SYDVKM. The CDR3 region has the DNA TGTGCCAGCAGTCCACGCGGGGGCGCCCAGCCCCAGCATTTT. Residues: CASSPRGGAQPQHF.

Here the CDR3 reads CASSYGGEDYGYTF. The CDR3 DNA follows: TGTGCCAGCAGTTACGGGGGGGAAGACTATGGCTACACCTTC. This chain connects TRBV27 to TRBJ1-2; TRBD1 is a possible D gene (5 bases). The CDR3 sequence is 14 residues long. Germline V lookup: CDR1 MNHEY, CDR2 SMNVEV (reference sequence). Trimming shortened V by 4 bases and J by 3 bases, and 12 bases separated the two germline ends.

This chain links TRBV6-1 with TRBJ1-5, with D maybe TRBD1 (6 bases). CDR3 length equals 19 residues. From germline, CDR1 is MNHNS and CDR2 SASEGT. V shed 0 bases and J shed 0 bases, with 18 bases lying between them. CDR3 bases: TGTGCCAGCAGTGAAGCAACGATATTCGGGGGCCCTAGCAATCAGCCCCAGCATTTT. The encoded protein is CASSEATIFGGPSNQPQHF.

The chain combines TRBV3-1 (or the pseudogene TRBV3-2) with TRBJ2-2, with 9 nucleotides matching TRBD1. The CDR3 consists of 15 residues. Germline V gene data show CDR1 as LGHDT and CDR2 as YNNKEL (reference sequence). V shed 3 bases, J shed 6 bases, and the junction held 5 bases outside the gene matches. CDR3: CASSQPTGGPGELFF. The CDR3 region has the DNA TGTGCCAGCAGCCAGCCCACAGGGGGCCCCGGGGAGCTGTTTTTT.

The chain employs TRBV2 and TRBJ1-5, with D possibly matching TRBD1 (6 bases). Trimming pared 6 bases from V and 2 bases from J, leaving 14 bases between. The CDR3 totals 15 residues. The V gene's germline CDR1 is SNHLY and CDR2 FYNNEI. CDR3 sequence reads: CASRWGRGGNQPQHF. The CDR3 DNA reads as TGTGCCAGCAGGTGGGGCAGGGGAGGCAATCAGCCCCAGCATTTT.

The genes are TRBV19 and TRBJ2-1; a possible D gene is TRBD2 (5 bases). CDR1 and CDR2 from the germline V gene are LNHDA and SQIVND (reference sequence). V was pared by 9 bases and J by 0 bases, with 15 bases between. This CDR3 has 15 residues. The CDR3 DNA sequence: TGTGCCAGCTCCGAAGGACTTCACTCCTACAATGAGCAGTTCTTC. Amino acids: CASSEGLHSYNEQFF.

The chain combines TRBV4-2 with TRBJ1-5; no firm D call. Trimming took off 4 bases at V and 0 bases at J, with 10 bases between the two ends. CDR1 and CDR2 from the germline V gene are LGHNA and YNFKEQ. The CDR3 loop spans 15 amino acids. DNA of the CDR3: TGTGCCAGCAGCCTCGACGGGAATAGCAATCAGCCCCAGCATTTT. It translates to CASSLDGNSNQPQHF.

The CDR3 spells CASSYDPRPTGNTIYF. The DNA of the CDR3 is TGTGCCAGCAGCTACGACCCACGCCCCACTGGAAACACCATATATTTT. The chain is built from TRBV6-5 and TRBJ1-3, with D unclear. V was trimmed by 6 bases and J by 2 bases, leaving 17 bases between them. Looked up from germline, CDR1 is MNHEY and CDR2 is SVGAGI. The CDR3 runs to 16 residues.

The V call is TRBV11-2, the J call TRBJ2-5; D is perhaps TRBD1 or TRBD2 (5 bases each). V was cut by 8 bases and J by 2 bases, with 12 bases left in between. The CDR3 spans 13 residues. Per the germline V gene, CDR1 is SGHAT and CDR2 is FQNNGV. The CDR3 reads CASSRDRQETQYF. CDR3 DNA: TGTGCCAGCTCGAGGGACCGACAAGAGACCCAGTACTTC.

The chain recombines TRBV10-3 with TRBJ2-7; possibly TRBD2 for D (5 bases). This CDR3 spans 12 amino acids. The ends were cut back, 2 bases at V and 6 bases at J, with 8 bases in the middle. Germline V gene lookup returns CDR1 ENHRY and CDR2 SYGVKD. CDR3 sequence (DNA): TGTGCCATCAGTGAGCCGGGGATCGAGCAGTACTTC. Translation: CAISEPGIEQYF.

CDR3 DNA: TGTGCCAGTAGTATCTCTGGGACTAATGAAAAACTGTTTTTT. Protein: CASSISGTNEKLFF. The V call is TRBV19, the J call TRBJ1-4; D unclear. V was pared by 3 bases and J by 2 bases, with 7 bases between. CDR3 length: 14 residues. Germline V gene lookup returns CDR1 LNHDA and CDR2 SQIVND (reference sequence).

The CDR3 DNA reads as TGCGCCAGCAGCCAGACTCCCGGGACAGGGGCGAACACCGGGGAGCTGTTTTTT. Translation: CASSQTPGTGANTGELFF. The chain carries TRBV4-1 and TRBJ2-2, with 10 bases aligning to TRBD1. V lost 3 bases and J lost 0; bases outside the gene matches: 7. The CDR3 consists of 18 residues. Germline CDR1 MGHRA, CDR2 YSYEKL.

The V gene is TRBV24-1, the J gene TRBJ1-5; 7 bases agree with TRBD1. The CDR3 consists of 14 residues. In germline, CDR1 is KGHDR, CDR2 SFDVKD. After removal of 3 bases from V and 5 bases from J, the junction contained 3 bases not matched to a gene. CDR3 sequence: CATSDRQGDQPQHF. CDR3 bases: TGTGCCACCAGTGATCGACAGGGCGATCAGCCCCAGCATTTT.

The chain links TRBV14 to TRBJ1-2, with D perhaps matching TRBD1 (6 bases). V dropped 0 bases and J dropped 6 bases, with 14 bases sitting between them. Per germline, CDR1 SGHDN and CDR2 FVKESK. This CDR3 is 15 amino acids long. As DNA, the CDR3 is TGTGCCAGCAGCCAAGACGAGGGGGGTGTTGATGGCTACACCTTC. It translates to CASSQDEGGVDGYTF.

This rearrangement joins TRBV18 to TRBJ2-7; 7 bases line up with TRBD2. CDR1 is KGHSH, CDR2 LQKENI, per germline. This CDR3 is built from 13 residues. The junction had 2 bases not matched to a gene; V was cut back by 0 bases and J by 6 bases. The CDR3 DNA is TGTGCCAGCTCACCACCGGGGGGGGGCGAGCAGTACTTC. It translates to CASSPPGGGEQYF.

CDR3 DNA sequence: TGCAGCGTTGTTTGGCAGGCACGCACTGAAGCTTTCTTT. Translating it yields CSVVWQARTEAFF. The chain links TRBV29-1 to TRBJ1-1; D remains unclear. Germline V gene data show CDR1 as SQVTM and CDR2 as ANQGSEA. The V end lost 4 bases, the J end lost 4 bases, and 13 bases lay between the germline ends. The CDR3 runs to 13 residues. Full variable domain (remainder filled in from reference TRBV29-1 and TRBJ1-1): SAVISQKPSRDICQRGTSLTIQCQVDSQVTMMFWYRQQPGQSLTLIATANQGSEATYESGFVIDKFPISRPNLTFSTLTVSNMSPEDSSIYLCSVVWQARTEAFFGQGTRLTVV.

The chain combines TRBV3-1 (or the pseudogene TRBV3-2) with TRBJ2-4; tentatively, D is TRBD1 or TRBD2 (5 bases each). Trimming stripped 3 bases from V and 1 base from J, with 22 bases between. Looked up from germline, CDR1 is LGHDT and CDR2 is YNNKEL (reference sequence). CDR3 length: 19 amino acids. The CDR3 DNA reads TGTGCCAGCAGCCAGGACCAATTCGGACGGGGCCGTGCCAAAAACATTCAGTACTTC. Amino acid sequence: CASSQDQFGRGRAKNIQYF.